These 3 T cell receptor beta chains were sequenced from one sample in a study of cytomegalovirus exposure and HLA in healthy donors. The primer mix had 60 Vbeta and 13 Jbeta primers. Assay used: immunoSEQ multiplex PCR; TCRdb lists only in-frame clones, some missing. This sample has around 110,000 clones, with 79% found just once. Sequenced sample: PBMCs. Receptors were obtained from a man aged 30-40 years in good health and CMV-seropositive.

The chain links TRBV2 to TRBJ1-6; weak D call: TRBD1 (5 bases). V was clipped by 9 bases and J by 7 bases, with 16 bases between them. Per the germline V gene, CDR1 is SNHLY and CDR2 is FYNNEI. CDR3 length: 14 residues. CDR3 amino acids: CASGEGVRNSPLHF. The CDR3 nucleotides read TGTGCCAGTGGGGAAGGGGTGAGGAATTCACCCCTCCACTTT.

V and J are TRBV11-2 and TRBJ1-1, with D possibly matching TRBD1 (6 bases). Germline lookup yields CDR1 SGHAT and CDR2 FQNNGV. The CDR3 runs 15 residues. Trimming cost V 6 bases and J 1 base, with 15 bases left between them. The CDR3 nucleotides are TGTGCCAGCAGGCGTCACAGGGCCGAGAACACTGAAGCTTTCTTT. Its translation: CASRRHRAENTEAFF.

The sample holds a few counts of this clone. The chain is built from TRBV5-8 and TRBJ2-1; 9 bases match TRBD1. This CDR3 has 17 residues. V shed 0 bases and J 4 bases; nucleotides not matched to a gene: 8. Looked up from germline, CDR1 is SGHTS and CDR2 is YDEGEE. CDR3 amino acids: CASSLATGTGRYNEQFF. DNA of the CDR3: TGTGCCAGCAGCTTGGCCACCGGGACAGGGCGGTACAATGAGCAGTTCTTC.